This TCR beta chain is from a study of human T cells and chemical hapten exposure. Study context: Largely, small differences in pooled library volume made per-sample TCR yields vary. General study findings and limits: TCRs at a frequency above 1 in 1000 stayed unchanged with DPC sensitization.

MiXCR, run by TCRdb on the 5' RACE reads, gives a single entry per CDR3 protein. The table shows about 140,000 distinct CDR3 sequences, with around 4% occurring only once. This clonotype was seen ten or more times. Its antigen remains unknown. Total RNA was extracted from unfractionated whole blood. The TCR comes from a female donor in good health.

CDR3 loop: CSAERTGATEAFF. In DNA, the CDR3 is TGCAGCGCCGAGAGGACAGGGGCGACTGAAGCTTTCTTT. The chain has TRBV29-1 and TRBJ1-1; 9 nucleotides align to TRBD1. CDR3 length: 13 residues. The V segment lost 7 bases and the J segment 5 bases; nucleotides outside the gene matches: 8. Germline V gene sequence: CDR1 SQVTM, CDR2 ANQGSEA.